A single sample gave rise to the 30 T cell receptor beta chains below, sequenced in a study of blood T cell repertoires in COVID-19. The assay was immunoSEQ multiplex PCR, and TCRdb's table has in-frame clones only and misses some. The sample carries 250,000 to 350,000 clones, approximately 84% recorded once. The sequenced sample was peripheral blood. The receptors here all came from a human donor with COVID-19, enrolled during active disease. The donor label of this sample is uncertain.

This clone has just one count. The CDR3 DNA sequence: TGTGCCAGCACCATTAAGACAGGGCTTACTGGAAACACCATATATTTT. Protein: CASTIKTGLTGNTIYF. The gene calls are TRBV28 and TRBJ1-3; 7 bases are shared with TRBD1. This CDR3 comprises 16 residues. The V gene's germline CDR1 is MDHEN and CDR2 SYDVKM. J gave up 2 bases and V 7 bases, and 11 bases lay outside the gene matches.

The rearrangement uses TRBV18 and TRBJ1-1; D is unclear. This CDR3 spans 13 amino acids. Trimming pared 4 bases from V and 1 base from J, leaving 7 bases between. Germline loops: CDR1 KGHSH, CDR2 LQKENI. The CDR3 nucleotides read TGTGCCAGCTCACTCCAGGAGAACACTGAAGCTTTCTTT. Translating it yields CASSLQENTEAFF.

V is TRBV7-3 and J is TRBJ2-1; TRBD1 matches 10 bases. Germline lookup yields CDR1 SGHTA and CDR2 FQGTGA. The CDR3 contains 14 residues. Trimming cost V 5 bases and J 8 bases; bases outside gene matches: 6. In nucleotides, the CDR3 is TGTGCCAGCAGCAAAACCGGGACAGGGGATGAGCAGTTCTTC. It translates to CASSKTGTGDEQFF.

This clone was counted a single time. The DNA for the CDR3 is TGTGCCAGCAGCGAGGGACCCAGGGGGAATGAGCAGTTCTTC. Its protein product is CASSEGPRGNEQFF. The rearrangement joins TRBV7-2 to TRBJ2-1, with TRBD1 identical over 7 bases. V gave up 5 bases and J gave up 7 bases; unmatched junction bases: 8. The CDR3 length is 14 residues. Germline values: CDR1 SGHTA, CDR2 FQGNSA. Variable domain in full (rest from reference TRBV7-2 and TRBJ2-1): GAGVSQSPSNKVTEKGKDVELRCDPISGHTALYWYRQSLGQGLEFLIYFQGNSAPDKSGLPSDRFSAERTGGSVSTLTIQRTQQEDSAVYLCASSEGPRGNEQFFGPGTRLTVL.

The V call is TRBV6-2 or TRBV6-3, the J call TRBJ1-4; 7 nucleotides match TRBD1. Trimming at V came to 5 bases and at J to 0 bases, leaving 6 bases not matched to a gene. Germline loops: CDR1 MNHEY, CDR2 SVGEGT. The CDR3 sequence is 16 residues long. CDR3 in DNA: TGTGCCAGCAGTCCGGGACAGACGACAACTAATGAAAAACTGTTTTTT. This sequence encodes CASSPGQTTTNEKLFF.

The J gene is TRBJ2-7, the V gene TRBV5-1; TRBD2 agrees at 10 bases. Germline CDR1 is SGHRS and CDR2 is YFSETQ. V was clipped by 2 bases and J by 5 bases; unmatched bases: 4. The CDR3 runs 14 residues. The CDR3 DNA reads TGCGCCAGCAGCTTTAGCGGGGGGCCGGACGAGCAGTACTTC. Translated: CASSFSGGPDEQYF.

J is TRBJ2-5 and V is TRBV15; TRBD1 matches 7 bases. The CDR3 has 14 residues. The V gene's germline CDR1 is LNHNV and CDR2 YYDKDF (reference sequence). V lost 8 bases and J lost 0; bases outside the gene matches: 6. The CDR3 spells CATRDRLYQETQYF. In DNA form, the CDR3 reads TGTGCCACCCGGGACAGATTGTACCAAGAGACCCAGTACTTC.

The V and J genes are TRBV28 and TRBJ1-4; D might be TRBD1 (5 bases). CDR3 size: 15 residues. CDR1 and CDR2 (germline): MDHEN, SYDVKM. Deletions cut 3 bases from V and 7 bases from J, with 15 bases between. The CDR3 region has the DNA TGTGCCAGCAGTTTGCCCCGGGGGAGCGGTGAAAAACTGTTTTTT. This translates into CASSLPRGSGEKLFF.

This clone was detected many times. The genes are TRBV6-6 and TRBJ1-1, with 8 bases fitting TRBD1. The CDR3 totals 16 residues. The V gene end was trimmed by 6 bases and the J gene end by 0 bases; junction bases not matched to a gene: 9. The V gene's germline CDR1 is MNHNY and CDR2 SVGAGI (reference sequence). CDR3 protein: CASSAGQGGVNTEAFF. The CDR3 nucleotides are TGTGCCAGCAGCGCTGGACAGGGTGGAGTGAACACTGAAGCTTTCTTT.

The V gene is TRBV7-9, the J gene TRBJ1-1; 8 bases map to TRBD1. Germline lookup yields CDR1 SEHNR and CDR2 FQNEAQ (reference sequence). Losses at the gene ends were 3 bases for V and 1 base for J; bases not matched to a gene: 4. The length of the CDR3 is 15 residues. CDR3 in amino acids: CASSLTGAGNTEAFF. The CDR3 DNA reads TGTGCCAGCAGCTTGACAGGGGCGGGGAACACTGAAGCTTTCTTT. Drawing the rest from reference TRBV7-9 and TRBJ1-1, the complete variable domain is DTGVSQNPRHKITKRGQNVTFRCDPISEHNRLYWYRQTLGQGPEFLTYFQNEAQLEKSRLLSDRFSAERPKGSFSTLEIQRTEQGDSAMYLCASSLTGAGNTEAFFGQGTRLTVV.

This chain uses TRBV7-3 with TRBJ1-1; D gene ambiguous. The germline V gene has CDR1 SGHTA and CDR2 FQGTGA. Trimming cost V 0 bases and J 4 bases, with 9 bases left between them. This CDR3 has 14 amino acids. This chain's CDR3 is CASSLTVVGTEAFF. CDR3 nucleotide sequence: TGTGCCAGCAGCTTAACGGTGGTCGGCACTGAAGCTTTCTTT.

The chain employs TRBV5-1 and TRBJ2-3; D is undetermined. The germline CDR1 and CDR2 sequences are SGHRS and YFSETQ. The CDR3 totals 16 residues. Trimming removed 1 base at V and 5 bases at J, with 17 bases between. The DNA for the CDR3 is TGCGCCAGCAGCTTGAAGCTCGCGTCTAGAGGAGATACGCAGTATTTT. Translating it yields CASSLKLASRGDTQYF.

V is TRBV27 and J is TRBJ1-2, with D possibly matching TRBD1 (5 bases). This CDR3 comprises 15 residues. Trimming cost V 5 bases and J 4 bases, with 17 bases left between them. Germline assignment: CDR1 MNHEY and CDR2 SMNVEV (reference sequence). DNA of the CDR3: TGTGCCAGCAGTCCCCGGGCAGGGAAGGTCTATGGCTACACCTTC. As protein: CASSPRAGKVYGYTF.

The CDR3 coding sequence is TGTGCCACAAGGACAGAGCTAACCTACGAGCAGTACTTC. Translation: CATRTELTYEQYF. The chain is built from TRBV27 and TRBJ2-7; D is perhaps TRBD1 (6 bases). The CDR3 loop spans 13 amino acids. With 10 bases removed from V and 2 bases from J, the gap between germline ends came to 15 bases. Per germline, CDR1 MNHEY and CDR2 SMNVEV (reference sequence).

This rearrangement joins TRBV5-1 to TRBJ2-5, with 7 positions matching TRBD2. Germline V lookup: CDR1 SGHRS, CDR2 YFSETQ. V lost 0 bases to trimming and J lost 2 bases; unmatched junction nucleotides: 7. This CDR3 is 16 amino acids long. CDR3 nucleotide sequence: TGCGCCAGCAGCTTGGTGGCTAGCGGCAATCAAGAGACCCAGTACTTC. Translating gives CASSLVASGNQETQYF. Full variable domain (remainder filled in from reference TRBV5-1 and TRBJ2-5): KAGVTQTPRYLIKTRGQQVTLSCSPISGHRSVSWYQQTPGQGLQFLFEYFSETQRNKGNFPGRFSGRQFSNSRSEMNVSTLELGDSALYLCASSLVASGNQETQYFGPGTRLLVL.

The chain combines TRBV11-2 with TRBJ2-3, with D possibly TRBD1 on 5 matching bases. Germline V gene data show CDR1 as SGHAT and CDR2 as FQNNGV. This CDR3 is 13 amino acids long. Trimming cost V 2 bases and J 4 bases, with 7 bases left between them. This CDR3 reads CASSLSGSDTQYF. Written as DNA, the CDR3 is TGTGCCAGCAGCTTATCAGGGTCAGATACGCAGTATTTT.

The J gene is TRBJ1-1, the V gene TRBV19; D is uncertain. Trimming took off 6 bases at V and 6 bases at J, with 14 bases between the two ends. Germline V lookup: CDR1 LNHDA, CDR2 SQIVND (reference sequence). The CDR3 totals 13 residues. The CDR3 DNA is TGTGCCAGTAGCCTCCGGACTCCCCCTGAAGCTTTCTTT. This sequence encodes CASSLRTPPEAFF. Full variable domain (remainder filled in from reference TRBV19 and TRBJ1-1): DGGITQSPKYLFRKEGQNVTLSCEQNLNHDAMYWYRQDPGQGLRLIYYSQIVNDFQKGDIAEGYSVSREKKESFPLTVTSAQKNPTAFYLCASSLRTPPEAFFGQGTRLTVV.

Details on this clone: An end of the junction does not agree with germline; a read error may underlie this. V and J are TRBV7-7 and TRBJ1-1; D gene unclear. CDR3 size: 13 residues. Per germline, CDR1 SSHAT and CDR2 FNYEAQ (reference sequence). The DNA for the CDR3 is TGTGCTAGCAGCCGTCAGGTGAACACTGAAGCTTTCTTT. Protein product: CASSRQVNTEAFF.

A few counts support this clone. The chain recombines TRBV5-1 with TRBJ1-1; TRBD1 is a possible D gene (5 bases). In germline, CDR1 is SGHRS, CDR2 YFSETQ. V was pared by 4 bases and J by 0 bases, with 13 bases between. The CDR3 loop spans 15 amino acids. CDR3 sequence reads: CASSLMTDMNTEAFF. In DNA form, the CDR3 reads TGCGCCAGCAGCCTGATGACAGACATGAACACTGAAGCTTTCTTT. Together with reference TRBV5-1 and TRBJ1-1, the CDR3 gives the full variable domain: KAGVTQTPRYLIKTRGQQVTLSCSPISGHRSVSWYQQTPGQGLQFLFEYFSETQRNKGNFPGRFSGRQFSNSRSEMNVSTLELGDSALYLCASSLMTDMNTEAFFGQGTRLTVV.

V is TRBV5-6 and J is TRBJ2-1, with D tentatively TRBD2 (5 bases). V was pared by 1 base and J by 2 bases, with 13 bases between. The CDR3 runs 16 residues. Germline loops: CDR1 SGHDT, CDR2 YYEEEE. The CDR3 DNA follows: TGTGCCAGCAGCTTGTTTATAGCGACTACCTACAATGAGCAGTTCTTC. Residues: CASSLFIATTYNEQFF.

The chain couples TRBV6-5 to TRBJ2-1; tentatively, D is TRBD1 (5 bases). This CDR3 comprises 14 residues. Germline CDR1 MNHEY, CDR2 SVGAGI. V was clipped by 10 bases and J by 6 bases, with 19 bases between them. The CDR3 nucleotides are TGTGCCACCCTAGACCCTCCACAGGTCAATGAGCAGTTCTTC. Its translation: CATLDPPQVNEQFF.

This chain joins TRBV28 and TRBJ1-2; D perhaps matches TRBD1 (5 bases). Germline-derived CDR1 and CDR2 are MDHEN and SYDVKM. The CDR3 spans 15 residues. V dropped 4 bases and J dropped 7 bases, with 19 bases sitting between them. CDR3 in DNA: TGTGCCAGCAGTTATTCAGGGTCCGGAGGGCGTGGCTACACCTTC. Amino acids: CASSYSGSGGRGYTF.

CDR3 protein: CASSRTDREAFF. In DNA, the CDR3 is TGTGCCAGCAGCCGAACCGACAGGGAAGCTTTCTTT. The V and J genes are TRBV12-3 or TRBV12-4 and TRBJ1-1; D may be TRBD1 (6 bases). CDR3 length: 12 amino acids. Trimming took off 6 bases at V and 8 bases at J, with 13 bases between the two ends.

The rearrangement links TRBV28 to TRBJ1-1; D is undetermined. From germline, CDR1 is MDHEN and CDR2 SYDVKM. V lost 2 bases and J 0 bases, leaving 13 bases between the germline ends. The CDR3 extends over 16 amino acids. The chain's CDR3 is CASSLADGRMNTEAFF. CDR3 nucleotides: TGTGCCAGCAGTTTAGCTGATGGGCGAATGAACACTGAAGCTTTCTTT.

The chain is built from TRBV21-1 and TRBJ2-1; TRBD2 reflects the table's D call only, with no check against the DNA. TRBV21-1 is flagged as a pseudogene. The CDR3 covers 16 residues. The CDR3 loop is CASSEASGGSYNEQFF. CDR3 sequence (DNA): TGTGCCAGCAGCGAAGCGAGCGGCGGGTCGTACAATGAGCAGTTCTTC.

The genes are TRBV29-1 and TRBJ2-3; TRBD2 matches at 10 bases. J gave up 2 bases and V 5 bases, and 7 bases lay outside the gene matches. CDR1 and CDR2 from the germline V gene are SQVTM and ANQGSEA. The CDR3 has 15 amino acids. CDR3 in DNA: TGCAGCGTTACCTTAGCGGGAGGACCCACAGATACGCAGTATTTT. Its translation is CSVTLAGGPTDTQYF.

The chain is built from TRBV4-3 and TRBJ2-5; TRBD2 matches at 7 bases. V shed 1 base, J shed 5 bases, and the junction held 4 bases outside the gene matches. Germline loops: CDR1 LGHNA, CDR2 YSLEER. The CDR3 covers 14 residues. The DNA of the CDR3 is TGCGCCAGCAGCCAAGGACTAGCTGGGGAGACCCAGTACTTC. Translation gives CASSQGLAGETQYF.

The chain employs TRBV5-1 and TRBJ2-7, with 9 bases fitting TRBD1. V dropped 3 bases and J dropped 0; count of bases not matched to a gene: 13. This CDR3 has 18 amino acids. The germline gives CDR1 SGHRS, CDR2 YFSETQ. The CDR3 spells CASSSEDRGPTRSYEQYF. CDR3 nucleotides: TGCGCCAGCAGCTCCGAGGACAGGGGCCCGACTCGCTCCTACGAGCAGTACTTC.

The sample holds one count of this clone. The chain has TRBV5-1 and TRBJ2-7; TRBD1 agrees at 7 bases. The CDR3 contains 14 residues. The ends lost 3 bases at V and 1 base at J; junction bases unmatched: 4. Per germline, CDR1 SGHRS and CDR2 YFSETQ. In nucleotides, the CDR3 is TGCGCCAGCAGCTCACAGGGGTTGTCCTACGAGCAGTACTTC. It specifies CASSSQGLSYEQYF.

The genes are TRBV20-1 and TRBJ2-7, with TRBD1 as a possible D gene (6 bases). The germline CDR1 and CDR2 sequences are DFQATT and SNEGSKA (reference sequence). The CDR3 is 11 residues long. Deletions cut 6 bases from V and 6 bases from J, with 12 bases between. CDR3 loop: CSALYRAEQYF. The CDR3 region has the DNA TGCAGTGCCCTATACAGGGCCGAGCAGTACTTC.